One T cell receptor (beta chain) is described in this entry. Sequenced by immunoSEQ multiplex PCR; TCRdb stores in-frame clones only, minus some. The sample comprises around 600,000 clones, approximately 95% of which are singletons, and approximately 0.12% rests with the top ten. This sample was taken from a study of shared clonotypes between healthy human individuals. Whole-study context: Plates per donor: three CD4 naive, three CD4 memory, two CD8 naive, one CD8 memory.

Naive CD8 cells comprised CD45RO-negative, CCR7-positively selected cells, excluding terminally differentiated effector memory CD45RA+ cells. Recent acute infections and vaccinations were absent in the healthy HIV-negative adult donors. The donors were all Caucasian adults (living in Nashville, Tennessee). Germline V gene sequence: CDR1 SQVTM, CDR2 ANQGSEA. This CDR3 contains 13 residues. Trimming removed 5 bases from V and 7 bases from J, with 14 bases in between. The specimen was naive CD8+ T cells sorted from blood. The chain employs TRBV29-1 and TRBJ2-2; the D gene could be TRBD1 or TRBD2 (6 bases each). This receptor was taken from a woman in her 30s in good health. CDR3 in amino acids: CSVSAGEDGELFF. CDR3 in DNA: TGCAGCGTTTCGGCAGGGGAGGACGGGGAGCTGTTTTTT.